The 21 T cell receptor beta chains presented below share a single source sample, sequenced in a study of CD8 T cells in ankylosing spondylitis. One entry per CDR3 protein results from TCRdb running MiXCR on the 5' RACE reads. Of 250,000 to 400,000 distinct CDR3 sequences listed, around a tenth are singletons. The sample was blood, either unsorted or a sorted T cell fraction (not recorded which). The origin of the receptors is a female donor with ankylosing spondylitis or in good health (not recorded which).

This clonotype appeared many times. The V gene is TRBV5-1, the J gene TRBJ1-1; TRBD1 aligns across 7 bases. The CDR3 is made up of 14 amino acids. Unmatched junction bases numbered 9, after V lost 3 bases and J lost 7 bases. Germline CDR1 and CDR2: SGHRS and YFSETQ. Here the CDR3 reads CASSYTGTVFEAFF. The DNA of the CDR3 is TGCGCCAGCAGCTATACCGGGACAGTCTTTGAAGCTTTCTTT. The full variable domain, completed using reference TRBV5-1 and TRBJ1-1, is KAGVTQTPRYLIKTRGQQVTLSCSPISGHRSVSWYQQTPGQGLQFLFEYFSETQRNKGNFPGRFSGRQFSNSRSEMNVSTLELGDSALYLCASSYTGTVFEAFFGQGTRLTVV.

This clonotype was detected only a few times. This chain uses TRBV11-2 with TRBJ2-1; no reliable D call. Trimming cost V 5 bases and J 0 bases, with 14 bases left between them. This CDR3 has 16 amino acids. Germline CDR1 and CDR2: SGHAT and FQNNGV. CDR3 sequence reads: CASSPLPQSSYNEQFF. The CDR3 DNA sequence: TGTGCCAGCAGCCCACTCCCGCAGAGCTCCTACAATGAGCAGTTCTTC.

This clonotype was seen at least ten times. The chain uses TRBV29-1 and TRBJ2-3, with 9 bases aligning to TRBD2. Looked up from germline, CDR1 is SQVTM and CDR2 is ANQGSEA. V was pared by 6 bases and J by 10 bases, with 14 bases of the junction left unmatched. This CDR3 comprises 14 residues. CDR3 sequence: CSVDLAGVYQPQYF. CDR3 sequence (DNA): TGCAGCGTCGACTTAGCGGGGGTTTACCAACCGCAGTATTTT.

This clonotype has ten or more counts. The rearrangement links TRBV6-1 to TRBJ2-1; 10 bases align to TRBD1. The J segment lost 2 bases and the V segment lost 6 bases, leaving 7 bases of the junction unmatched. The germline gives CDR1 MNHNS, CDR2 SASEGT. The CDR3 spans 16 residues. The CDR3 DNA sequence: TGTGCCAGCAGACGACAGGGGGCGACCCCCTACAATGAGCAGTTCTTC. Its translation: CASRRQGATPYNEQFF.

This clonotype was detected many times. The J gene is TRBJ2-7, the V gene TRBV5-1, with D maybe TRBD2 (6 bases). Germline CDR1 reads SGHRS; CDR2 reads YFSETQ. This CDR3 region has 15 residues. V lost 1 base, J lost 0 bases, and 11 bases lay in between. The CDR3 region is CASSLNGLSSYEQYF. In DNA form, the CDR3 reads TGCGCCAGCAGCTTGAACGGACTAAGCTCCTACGAGCAGTACTTC.

This clonotype has more than one count but fewer than ten. The genes are TRBV30 and TRBJ2-7; the match to TRBD1 covers 9 bases. This CDR3 spans 14 amino acids. V dropped 4 bases and J dropped 3; count of bases not matched to a gene: 7. CDR1 and CDR2 (germline): GTSNPN, SVGIG (reference sequence). CDR3 region: CAWTPPDRGYEQYF. CDR3 bases: TGTGCCTGGACTCCCCCGGACAGGGGCTACGAGCAGTACTTC.

This clonotype was counted between two and nine times. The chain has TRBV9 and TRBJ1-1, with a weak D call TRBD1 (6 bases). V lost 0 bases to trimming and J lost 4 bases, with 13 bases between them. CDR1 is SGDLS, CDR2 YYNGEE, per germline. The CDR3 loop spans 15 amino acids. CDR3 region: CASSVGVSGATEAFF. The CDR3 DNA is TGTGCCAGCAGCGTAGGGGTATCGGGGGCCACTGAAGCTTTCTTT.

The chain employs TRBV20-1 and TRBJ2-7; 7 bases map to TRBD2. The V and J ends lost 0 bases and 4 bases, in that order; junction bases with no gene match: 6. The CDR3 has 14 amino acids. The germline gives CDR1 DFQATT, CDR2 SNEGSKA (reference sequence). Here the CDR3 reads CSARDPGRSYEQYF. In DNA, the CDR3 is TGCAGTGCTAGAGATCCCGGGAGGAGTTACGAGCAGTACTTC.

This clonotype was recorded many times. The V gene is TRBV5-1, the J gene TRBJ2-2; possibly TRBD1 or TRBD2 for D (5 bases each). In germline, CDR1 is SGHRS, CDR2 YFSETQ. The CDR3 extends over 15 amino acids. The V gene lost 4 bases and the J gene lost 1 base, with 11 bases spanning the gap. The CDR3 region is CASSGTVLNTGELFF. The CDR3 DNA reads as TGCGCCAGCAGCGGGACCGTACTGAACACCGGGGAGCTGTTTTTT.

At least ten counts were recorded for this clonotype. The CDR3 loop reads CSATTGTGLDYGYTF. The CDR3 DNA reads as TGCAGTGCTACAACCGGGACAGGGTTAGACTATGGCTACACCTTC. V usage is TRBV20-1 and J usage is TRBJ1-2; 9 nucleotides agree with TRBD1. Per the germline V gene, CDR1 is DFQATT and CDR2 is SNEGSKA (reference sequence). The trim removed 4 bases at V and 3 bases at J, leaving 9 bases unmatched. This CDR3 comprises 15 residues.

This clonotype came up many times. The chain carries TRBV5-1 and TRBJ1-2; no firm D call. Trimming pared 2 bases from V and 3 bases from J, leaving 11 bases between. The germline V gene has CDR1 SGHRS and CDR2 YFSETQ. The CDR3 has 14 amino acids. This CDR3 is CASSLADTDYGYTF. In nucleotides, the CDR3 is TGCGCCAGCAGCTTAGCAGACACAGACTATGGCTACACCTTC.

This clonotype was seen many times. This chain uses TRBV20-1 with TRBJ1-6; D remains ambiguous. CDR3 length: 16 amino acids. CDR1 DFQATT and CDR2 SNEGSKA come from the germline V gene (reference sequence). V lost 0 bases to trimming and J lost 7 bases, with 16 bases between them. The CDR3 bases are TGCAGTGCTAGAGACTCAAACGAGGGTCTAAATTCACCCCTCCACTTT. Amino acids: CSARDSNEGLNSPLHF.

The count of this clonotype is one. Possible read error: a much larger clone is one base away. The rearrangement links TRBV18 to TRBJ1-2; tentative D call: TRBD1 (6 bases). This CDR3 region has 14 residues. CDR1 KGHSH and CDR2 LQKENI come from the germline V gene. The DNA of the CDR3 is TGTGCCAGCCCACCCGGGGGCGGCAACTATGGCTACACCTTC. It is translated as CASPPGGGNYGYTF.

This clonotype has ten or more counts. The gene calls are TRBV20-1 and TRBJ2-1, with D uncertain. This CDR3 is built from 14 residues. V was cut by 3 bases and J by 1 base, with 10 bases left in between. Germline lookup yields CDR1 DFQATT and CDR2 SNEGSKA (reference sequence). Here the CDR3 reads CSARVSVSYNEQFF. DNA for the CDR3: TGCAGTGCTAGGGTCTCGGTATCCTACAATGAGCAGTTCTTC.

The chain joins TRBV20-1 to TRBJ1-5; D gene uncertain. This CDR3 comprises 12 residues. V was pared by 3 bases and J by 8 bases, with 11 bases between. Germline assignment: CDR1 DFQATT and CDR2 SNEGSKA (reference sequence). CDR3 in amino acids: CSASAPQKPQHF. The CDR3, as DNA: TGCAGTGCTAGTGCCCCACAGAAGCCCCAGCATTTT.

This clonotype was picked up many times. The gene calls are TRBV20-1 and TRBJ2-1; the match to TRBD2 covers 7 bases. From germline, CDR1 is DFQATT and CDR2 SNEGSKA (reference sequence). V dropped 3 bases and J dropped 9; count of bases not matched to a gene: 11. This CDR3 is built from 14 residues. This chain's CDR3 is CSASTGTIMSEQFF. CDR3 coding DNA: TGCAGTGCTAGCACCGGGACTATAATGAGTGAGCAGTTCTTC.

As concerns this clonotype: Mismatch with germline at one junction end may stem from a read error. The V gene is TRBV4-3, the J gene TRBJ2-3; 7 nucleotides agree with TRBD1. CDR1 and CDR2 from the germline V gene are LGHNA and YSLEER. The CDR3 consists of 17 residues. The CDR3 DNA sequence: TGCGCCAGCGGCCAAGAAATCCCGGGACAGAGCACAGATACGCAGTATTTT. This gives the protein CASGQEIPGQSTDTQYF.

This clonotype was seen ten or more times. This rearrangement joins TRBV5-1 to TRBJ2-7; no clear D gene. V lost 2 bases and J 0 bases, leaving 6 bases between the germline ends. Germline V gene sequence: CDR1 SGHRS, CDR2 YFSETQ. CDR3 length equals 13 residues. The CDR3 region has the DNA TGCGCCAGCAGCTTCCCGAACTCCTACGAGCAGTACTTC. Encoded protein: CASSFPNSYEQYF. The full variable domain, with the rest looked up from reference TRBV5-1 and TRBJ2-7, is KAGVTQTPRYLIKTRGQQVTLSCSPISGHRSVSWYQQTPGQGLQFLFEYFSETQRNKGNFPGRFSGRQFSNSRSEMNVSTLELGDSALYLCASSFPNSYEQYFGPGTRLTVT.

This clonotype was counted at least ten times. The chain is built from TRBV28 and TRBJ2-1; no clear D. This CDR3 has 14 residues. The V gene lost 1 base and the J gene lost 0 bases, with 4 bases spanning the gap. CDR1 MDHEN and CDR2 SYDVKM come from the germline V gene. CDR3 sequence: CASSLSSSYNEQFF. CDR3 sequence (DNA): TGTGCCAGCAGTTTATCCAGCTCCTACAATGAGCAGTTCTTC.

This clonotype was found many times. This chain joins TRBV7-3 and TRBJ2-2; the D is unclear. Germline CDR1 reads SGHTA; CDR2 reads FQGTGA. The CDR3 covers 14 residues. The V gene lost 0 bases and the J gene lost 7 bases, with 9 bases spanning the gap. Written as DNA, the CDR3 is TGTGCCAGCAGCTTAACCCCCCTAGACGGGGAGCTGTTTTTT. This gives the protein CASSLTPLDGELFF.

In its sample, this clonotype was seen many times. The chain has TRBV12-3 or TRBV12-4 and TRBJ1-2; 8 bases line up with TRBD1. Trimming cost V 2 bases and J 6 bases; bases outside gene matches: 5. The CDR3 has 14 residues. The CDR3 spells CASSLTGTGDGYTF. The CDR3, as DNA: TGTGCCAGCAGTTTAACCGGGACAGGCGATGGCTACACCTTC.